The T cell receptor beta chain under discussion was sequenced for a study of T cells in Graves' hyperthyroidism and ophthalmopathy. The TCR beta CDR3 regions underwent amplification using RNA transcripts as the source. In the first-round RT-PCR of the TCR CDR3, the HTBI primer set was used. MiXCR was run by TCRdb on the multiplex PCR reads, yielding one entry per CDR3 protein. The sample shows about 720,000 distinct CDR3 sequences, 18% of them seen only once. This clonotype was observed many times. Germline V lookup: CDR1 SGHAT, CDR2 FQNNGV. This CDR3 spans 17 amino acids. Unmatched junction bases numbered 14, after V lost 5 bases and J lost 8 bases.

The receptor was derived from a woman in her 50s with Graves' hyperthyroidism that later progressed to Graves' ophthalmopathy. Input material: blood. V is TRBV11-2 and J is TRBJ2-1, with 11 bases identical to TRBD2. CDR3 DNA: TGTGCCAGCAGCCCGAGTAGCGGGGGGGCCTTGAACCATGAGCAGTTCTTC. Its translation is CASSPSSGGALNHEQFF.